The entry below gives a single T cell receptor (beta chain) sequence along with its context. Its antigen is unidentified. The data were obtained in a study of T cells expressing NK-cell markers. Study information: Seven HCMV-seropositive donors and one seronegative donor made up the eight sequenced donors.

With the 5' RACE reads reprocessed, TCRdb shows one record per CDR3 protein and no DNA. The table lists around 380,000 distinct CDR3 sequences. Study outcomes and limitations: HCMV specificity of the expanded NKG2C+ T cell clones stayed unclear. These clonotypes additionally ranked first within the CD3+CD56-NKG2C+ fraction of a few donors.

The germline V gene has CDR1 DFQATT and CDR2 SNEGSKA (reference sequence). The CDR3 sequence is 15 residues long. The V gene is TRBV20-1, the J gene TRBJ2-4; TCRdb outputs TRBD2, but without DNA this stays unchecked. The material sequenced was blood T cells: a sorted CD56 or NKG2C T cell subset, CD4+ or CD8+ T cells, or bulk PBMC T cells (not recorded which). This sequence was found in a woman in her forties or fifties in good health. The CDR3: CSATSGAIAKNIQYF.